Each of the 28 T cell receptor beta chains below was sequenced from the same sample in a study of blood T cell repertoires in COVID-19. Produced via immunoSEQ multiplex PCR; TCRdb's table is partial and in-frame only. The repertoire holds about 180,000 clones, with roughly 90% as singletons. Sequencing was done on a sample of peripheral blood. The receptors here all came from a man between 65 and 85 years old with active or convalescent COVID-19.

The chain has TRBV14 and TRBJ2-1, with D perhaps matching TRBD2 (6 bases). This CDR3 is built from 17 residues. Per germline, CDR1 SGHDN and CDR2 FVKESK. V was clipped by 0 bases and J by 0 bases, with 12 bases between them. CDR3: CASSQDRGGTSYNEQFF. For the CDR3, the DNA is TGTGCCAGCAGCCAAGATCGGGGCGGGACCTCCTACAATGAGCAGTTCTTC.

The genes are TRBV2 and TRBJ2-5; D possibly corresponds to TRBD1 (5 bases). Germline loops: CDR1 SNHLY, CDR2 FYNNEI. The CDR3 spans 12 residues. Trimming cost V 7 bases and J 4 bases, with 10 bases left between them. CDR3 coding DNA: TGTGCCAGCAAAGACAGTTCAGAGACCCAGTACTTC. Translation: CASKDSSETQYF.

This clone has more than one count but fewer than ten. The V gene is TRBV7-2, the J gene TRBJ2-7; 9 bases match TRBD1. The CDR3 contains 16 residues. The germline CDR1 and CDR2 sequences are SGHTA and FQGNSA. J was trimmed by 3 bases and V by 4 bases; bases with no gene match: 10. The chain's CDR3 is CASSSTLQGAGYEQYF. The CDR3 DNA reads as TGTGCCAGCAGCTCGACCTTACAGGGGGCTGGCTACGAGCAGTACTTC.

V and J are TRBV6-5 and TRBJ2-6; 7 bases map to TRBD1. V shed 6 bases, J shed 8 bases, and the junction held 7 bases outside the gene matches. The CDR3 has 14 residues. The germline V gene encodes CDR1 MNHEY and CDR2 SVGAGI. CDR3 amino acids: CASRATGSTNVLTF. Written as DNA, the CDR3 is TGTGCCAGCAGGGCGACAGGGTCTACCAACGTCCTGACTTTC.

Here the CDR3 DNA reads TGTGCCAGCAGCCAGGTGACAGGGGATGGCTACACCTTC. Translated, it gives CASSQVTGDGYTF. V gene TRBV14 combines with J gene TRBJ1-2, with 8 bases fitting TRBD1. The V segment lost 3 bases and the J segment 6 bases; nucleotides outside the gene matches: 3. Germline CDR1 reads SGHDN; CDR2 reads FVKESK. The CDR3 loop spans 13 amino acids.

The chain has TRBV27 and TRBJ2-4, with D perhaps TRBD2 (6 bases). Germline values: CDR1 MNHEY, CDR2 SMNVEV (reference sequence). The CDR3 is 15 amino acids. Trimming cost V 6 bases and J 4 bases, with 16 bases left between them. For the CDR3, the DNA is TGTGCCAGCAGGAATAGCGGAAACTCGAAAAACATTCAGTACTTC. This sequence encodes CASRNSGNSKNIQYF.

The V call is TRBV19, the J call TRBJ1-3, with TRBD1 as a possible D gene (6 bases). The CDR3 runs 16 residues. V was shortened by 5 bases and J by 7 bases, with 21 bases between the two germline ends. Germline CDR1 reads LNHDA; CDR2 reads SQIVND (reference sequence). CDR3 nucleotide sequence: TGTGCCAGTAGTGAGTTGGGGGGGCAGGTACGGAACACCATATATTTT. This codes for CASSELGGQVRNTIYF.

This chain links TRBV29-1 with TRBJ1-1, with 8 bases matching TRBD1. The CDR3 is 12 residues long. Trimming removed 7 bases from V and 4 bases from J; junction bases left unmatched: 5. CDR1 SQVTM and CDR2 ANQGSEA come from the germline V gene. The CDR3 nucleotides read TGCAGCGCGCGGACAGGGCGCACTGAAGCTTTCTTT. It yields the protein CSARTGRTEAFF.

The chain carries TRBV6-5 and TRBJ2-2; 8 nucleotides agree with TRBD2. Germline CDR1 is MNHEY and CDR2 is SVGAGI. This CDR3 contains 15 residues. With 8 bases clipped from V and 4 bases from J, the junction kept 9 bases outside the gene matches. The DNA of the CDR3 is TGTGCCAGCGAGAACGGGGGGGCGGGCACCGGGGAGCTGTTTTTT. Protein sequence: CASENGGAGTGELFF.

The chain is built from TRBV2 and TRBJ1-1; D is unclear. The germline gives CDR1 SNHLY, CDR2 FYNNEI. The V end lost 6 bases, the J end lost 1 base, and 9 bases lay between the germline ends. The length of the CDR3 is 13 residues. CDR3 sequence: CASRFTENTEAFF. CDR3 sequence (DNA): TGTGCCAGCAGGTTCACAGAGAACACTGAAGCTTTCTTT.

The chain couples TRBV28 to TRBJ2-7; 7 bases are shared with TRBD2. Germline V gene sequence: CDR1 MDHEN, CDR2 SYDVKM. The CDR3 runs to 14 residues. Written as DNA, the CDR3 is TGTGGGACATATGGGGGAGGGCCCTCCTACGAGCAGTACTTC. It codes for CGTYGGGPSYEQYF.

The rearrangement links TRBV7-2 to TRBJ1-2; the match to TRBD1 covers 10 bases. CDR1 and CDR2 from the germline V gene are SGHTA and FQGNSA. Losses at the gene ends were 4 bases for V and 6 bases for J; bases not matched to a gene: 11. This CDR3 contains 16 residues. The chain's CDR3 is CASSSSDRGRLDGYTF. The CDR3 nucleotides read TGTGCCAGCAGCTCCTCCGACAGGGGGCGCTTAGATGGCTACACCTTC.

The V call is TRBV5-1, the J call TRBJ2-7; 11 bases line up with TRBD1. Germline trimming cut 3 bases from V and 3 bases from J; bases unmatched to any gene: 2. The CDR3 length is 14 residues. Germline V CDR1 and CDR2: SGHRS, YFSETQ. Here the CDR3 DNA reads TGCGCCAGCAGCTCCGGGACAGGGGGCTACGAGCAGTACTTC. Translation gives CASSSGTGGYEQYF.

The genes are TRBV6-5 and TRBJ2-2, with 7 bases lining up with TRBD1. The V and J ends lost 5 bases and 7 bases, in that order; junction bases with no gene match: 10. Germline V gene sequence: CDR1 MNHEY, CDR2 SVGAGI. The CDR3 sequence is 15 residues long. CDR3 sequence: CASSLQGPFGGELFF. The CDR3 DNA is TGTGCCAGCAGTCTACAGGGGCCTTTTGGCGGGGAGCTGTTTTTT.

The chain recombines TRBV7-9 with TRBJ2-2, with 7 bases fitting TRBD1. Germline trimming cut 5 bases from V and 6 bases from J; bases unmatched to any gene: 6. The CDR3 has 14 amino acids. In germline, CDR1 is SEHNR, CDR2 FQNEAQ (reference sequence). CDR3 protein: CASSQSGGAGELFF. CDR3 nucleotide sequence: TGTGCCAGCAGCCAGTCAGGGGGTGCCGGGGAGCTGTTTTTT.

This chain uses TRBV7-9 with TRBJ1-1; TRBD1 matches at 7 bases. This CDR3 contains 16 residues. Germline V lookup: CDR1 SEHNR, CDR2 FQNEAQ (reference sequence). Losses at the gene ends were 4 bases for V and 0 bases for J; bases not matched to a gene: 8. The CDR3 DNA sequence: TGTGCCAGCAGCTCGAGCCACAGGGGCCTGAACACTGAAGCTTTCTTT. Protein: CASSSSHRGLNTEAFF.

This clone occurred a few times. The chain is built from TRBV7-9 and TRBJ1-2; the D gene is possibly TRBD1 (5 bases). The CDR3 has 15 amino acids. The germline gives CDR1 SEHNR, CDR2 FQNEAQ (reference sequence). Trimming cost V 2 bases and J 8 bases, with 18 bases left between them. The CDR3 nucleotides are TGTGCCAGCAGCTTATTACAGCTCCAAAGGGGAGGCTACACCTTC. Its translation is CASSLLQLQRGGYTF.

Details on this clone: The same CDR3 can be traced to other DNA sequences in this sample. The CDR3 loop reads CASSLAGTGGRETQYF. The DNA of the CDR3 is TGCGCCAGCAGCTTGGCCGGGACAGGGGGCAGAGAGACCCAGTACTTC. The chain employs TRBV5-1 and TRBJ2-5; TRBD1 aligns across 12 bases. The CDR3 contains 16 residues. Germline V CDR1 and CDR2: SGHRS, YFSETQ. Losses at the gene ends were 0 bases for V and 4 bases for J; bases not matched to a gene: 4. Based on the CDR3 plus reference TRBV5-1 and TRBJ2-5, the full variable domain is KAGVTQTPRYLIKTRGQQVTLSCSPISGHRSVSWYQQTPGQGLQFLFEYFSETQRNKGNFPGRFSGRQFSNSRSEMNVSTLELGDSALYLCASSLAGTGGRETQYFGPGTRLLVL.

The CDR3 sequence: CASSPPGTEWYGYTF. In nucleotides, the CDR3 is TGTGCCAGCAGTCCCCCCGGGACAGAGTGGTATGGCTACACCTTC. The V call is TRBV28, the J call TRBJ1-2, with TRBD1 matching over 7 bases. After removal of 5 bases from V and 5 bases from J, the junction contained 11 bases not matched to a gene. This CDR3 has 15 residues. The germline V gene encodes CDR1 MDHEN and CDR2 SYDVKM.

The chain has TRBV2 and TRBJ2-1; 13 bases fit TRBD2. V lost 6 bases, J lost 9 bases, and 8 bases stayed unmatched. Looked up from germline, CDR1 is SNHLY and CDR2 is FYNNEI. This CDR3 comprises 15 residues. The CDR3 DNA reads TGTGCCAGCAGACTCACTAGCGGGGGGGCAGGTGAGCAGTTCTTC. Its protein product is CASRLTSGGAGEQFF.

This clone was picked up one time. The CDR3 protein is CASSPGTLEKLFF. The CDR3 DNA reads TGTGCCTCCTCCCCAGGTACTCTTGAAAAACTGTTTTTT. The V and J genes are TRBV9 and TRBJ1-4; D is unresolved. V was pared by 10 bases and J by 7 bases, with 17 bases between. Germline CDR1 and CDR2: SGDLS and YYNGEE. The CDR3 sequence is 13 residues long. Full variable domain (outside the CDR3, taken from reference TRBV9 and TRBJ1-4): DSGVTQTPKHLITATGQRVTLRCSPRSGDLSVYWYQQSLDQGLQFLIQYYNGEERAKGNILERFSAQQFPDLHSELNLSSLELGDSALYFCASSPGTLEKLFFGSGTQLSVL.

This rearrangement joins TRBV27 to TRBJ1-2, with no clear D. Trimming shortened V by 4 bases and J by 0 bases, and 15 bases separated the two germline ends. The germline gives CDR1 MNHEY, CDR2 SMNVEV (reference sequence). This CDR3 has 16 amino acids. Here the CDR3 DNA reads TGTGCCAGCAGTTCGAGAGGAGGGCGCACTAACTATGGCTACACCTTC. It yields the protein CASSSRGGRTNYGYTF.

The chain employs TRBV27 and TRBJ1-2, with 7 bases aligning to TRBD1. Trimming took 5 bases from V and 5 from J; bases not matched to a gene: 8. The CDR3 is 14 amino acids. CDR1 is MNHEY and CDR2 is SMNVEV in the germline V gene (reference sequence). CDR3 DNA: TGTGCCAGCAGTCCCGGGACAGCTGCGTATGGCTACACCTTC. Amino acid sequence: CASSPGTAAYGYTF.

The V gene is TRBV27, the J gene TRBJ1-1; no firm D call. V lost 6 bases, J lost 3 bases, and 14 bases lay in between. Germline assignment: CDR1 MNHEY and CDR2 SMNVEV (reference sequence). This CDR3 has 14 residues. CDR3 protein: CASSTGFEDTEAFF. In DNA, the CDR3 is TGTGCCAGCAGCACGGGATTTGAGGACACTGAAGCTTTCTTT.

J is TRBJ2-3 and V is TRBV7-9, with 9 nucleotides matching TRBD2. CDR1 and CDR2 (germline): SEHNR, FQNEAQ (reference sequence). After removal of 5 bases from V and 2 bases from J, the junction contained 8 bases not matched to a gene. The CDR3 contains 16 residues. CDR3 nucleotides: TGTGCCAGCAGCCCGTGGGGCGGGGGGGCCACAGATACGCAGTATTTT. Its protein product is CASSPWGGGATDTQYF.

The chain employs TRBV9 and TRBJ2-2, with D perhaps matching TRBD1 (6 bases). This CDR3 comprises 14 residues. V was clipped by 5 bases and J by 6 bases, with 14 bases between them. Germline CDR1 is SGDLS and CDR2 is YYNGEE. The CDR3 region is CASRNLQGSGELFF. CDR3 bases: TGTGCCAGCAGGAATCTACAGGGATCCGGGGAGCTGTTTTTT.

The V and J genes are TRBV28 and TRBJ2-6; 7 bases map to TRBD2. CDR1 and CDR2 (germline): MDHEN, SYDVKM. The CDR3 covers 15 residues. With V trimmed by 10 bases and J by 3 bases, 9 bases remained unmatched. As DNA, the CDR3 is TGTGCCACCCAAGCGGGGTTGGGTGGGGCCAACGTCCTGACTTTC. It encodes CATQAGLGGANVLTF.

This chain connects TRBV5-1 to TRBJ1-1, with 7 bases that match TRBD1. Germline CDR1 SGHRS, CDR2 YFSETQ. This CDR3 has 17 residues. V was pared by 0 bases and J by 1 base, with 9 bases of the junction left unmatched. CDR3: CASSLETGRRANTEAFF. CDR3 coding DNA: TGCGCCAGCAGCTTGGAGACAGGGCGGAGGGCGAACACTGAAGCTTTCTTT.